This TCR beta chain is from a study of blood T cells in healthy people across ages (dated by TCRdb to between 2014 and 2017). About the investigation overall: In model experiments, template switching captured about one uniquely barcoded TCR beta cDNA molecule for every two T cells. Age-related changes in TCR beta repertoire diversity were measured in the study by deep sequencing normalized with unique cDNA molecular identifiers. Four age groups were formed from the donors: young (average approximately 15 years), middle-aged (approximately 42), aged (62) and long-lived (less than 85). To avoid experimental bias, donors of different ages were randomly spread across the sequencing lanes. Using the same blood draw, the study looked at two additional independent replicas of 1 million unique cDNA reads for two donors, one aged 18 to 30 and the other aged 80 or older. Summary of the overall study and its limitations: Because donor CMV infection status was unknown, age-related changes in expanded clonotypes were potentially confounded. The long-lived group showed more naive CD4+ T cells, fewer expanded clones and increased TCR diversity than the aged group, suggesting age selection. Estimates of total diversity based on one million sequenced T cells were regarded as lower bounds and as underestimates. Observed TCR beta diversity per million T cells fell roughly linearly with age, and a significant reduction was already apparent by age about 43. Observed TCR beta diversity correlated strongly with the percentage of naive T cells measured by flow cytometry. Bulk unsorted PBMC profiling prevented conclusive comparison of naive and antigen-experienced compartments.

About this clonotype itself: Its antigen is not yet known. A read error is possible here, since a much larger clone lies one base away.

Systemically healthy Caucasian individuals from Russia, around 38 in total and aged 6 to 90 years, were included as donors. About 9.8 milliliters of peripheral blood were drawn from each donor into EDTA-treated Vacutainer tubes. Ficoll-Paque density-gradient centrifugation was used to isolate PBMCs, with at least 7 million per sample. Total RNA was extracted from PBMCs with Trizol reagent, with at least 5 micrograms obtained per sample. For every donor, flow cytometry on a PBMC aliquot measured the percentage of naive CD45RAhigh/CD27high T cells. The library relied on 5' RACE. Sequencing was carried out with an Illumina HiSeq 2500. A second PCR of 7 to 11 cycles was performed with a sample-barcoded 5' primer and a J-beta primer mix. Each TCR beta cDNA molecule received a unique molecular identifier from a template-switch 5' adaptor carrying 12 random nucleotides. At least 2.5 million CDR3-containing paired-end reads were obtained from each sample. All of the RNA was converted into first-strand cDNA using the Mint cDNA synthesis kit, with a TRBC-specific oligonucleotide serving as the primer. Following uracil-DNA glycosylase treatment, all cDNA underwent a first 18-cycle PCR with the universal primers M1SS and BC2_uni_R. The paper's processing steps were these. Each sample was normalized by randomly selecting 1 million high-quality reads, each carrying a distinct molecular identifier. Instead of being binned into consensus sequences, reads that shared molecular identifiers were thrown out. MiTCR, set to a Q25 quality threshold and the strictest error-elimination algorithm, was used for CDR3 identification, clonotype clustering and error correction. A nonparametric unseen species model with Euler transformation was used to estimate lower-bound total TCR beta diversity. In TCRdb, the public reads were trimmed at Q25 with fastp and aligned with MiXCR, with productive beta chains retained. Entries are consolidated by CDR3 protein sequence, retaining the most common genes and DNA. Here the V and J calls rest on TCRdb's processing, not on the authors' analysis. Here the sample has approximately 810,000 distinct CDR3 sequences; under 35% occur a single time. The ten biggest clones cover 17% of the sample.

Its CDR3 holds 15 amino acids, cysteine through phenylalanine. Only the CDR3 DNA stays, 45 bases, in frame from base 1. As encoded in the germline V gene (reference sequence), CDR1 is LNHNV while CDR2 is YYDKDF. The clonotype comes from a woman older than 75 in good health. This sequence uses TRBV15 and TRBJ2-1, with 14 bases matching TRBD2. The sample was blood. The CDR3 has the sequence CAALGLAGAKNGQFF. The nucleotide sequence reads TGTGCCGCCCTGGGACTAGCGGGGGCAAAAAATGGGCAGTTCTTC. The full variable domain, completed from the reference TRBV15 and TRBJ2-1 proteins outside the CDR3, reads DAMVIQNPRYQVTQFGKPVTLSCSQTLNHNVMYWYQQKSSQAPKLLFHYYDKDFNNEADTPDNFQSRRPNTSFCFLDIRSPGLGDTAMYLCAALGLAGAKNGQFFGPGTRLTVL.